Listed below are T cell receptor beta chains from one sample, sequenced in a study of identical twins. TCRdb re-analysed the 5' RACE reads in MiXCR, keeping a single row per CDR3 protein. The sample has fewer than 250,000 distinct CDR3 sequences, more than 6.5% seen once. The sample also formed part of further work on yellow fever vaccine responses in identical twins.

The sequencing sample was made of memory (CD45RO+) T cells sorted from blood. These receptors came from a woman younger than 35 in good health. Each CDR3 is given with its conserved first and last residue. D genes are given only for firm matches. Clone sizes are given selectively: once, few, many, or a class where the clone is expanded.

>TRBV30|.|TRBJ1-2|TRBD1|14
TGTGCCTGGAGTCCCGGGACAGCTAACTATGGCTACACCTTC
CAWSPGTANYGYTF
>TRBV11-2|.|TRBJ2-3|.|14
TGTGCCAGCAGCTTAGCTAGCTTCCGAGATACGCAGTATTTT
CASSLASFRDTQYF
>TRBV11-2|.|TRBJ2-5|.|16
TGTGCCAGCAGCTTAGATAGGGGGGCCTTACAAGAGACCCAGTACTTC
CASSLDRGALQETQYF
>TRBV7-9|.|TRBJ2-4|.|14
TGTGCCAGCAGCCTACGGATAGCCAAAAACATTCAGTACTTC
CASSLRIAKNIQYF
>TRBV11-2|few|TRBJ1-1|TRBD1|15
TGTGCCAGCAGTTCCAACAGGGGCGTAGGGACTGAAGCTTTCTTT
CASSSNRGVGTEAFF
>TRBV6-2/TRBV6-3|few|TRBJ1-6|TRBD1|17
TGTGCCAGCAGAAGACCGGGACAGGAGGGTCGGAATTCACCCCTCCACTTT
CASRRPGQEGRNSPLHF
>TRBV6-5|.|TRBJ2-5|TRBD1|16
TGTGCCAGCAGCTTAGGGGGCAGGGCGGTCGAAGAGACCCAGTACTTC
CASSLGGRAVEETQYF
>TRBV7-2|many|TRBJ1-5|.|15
TGTGCCAGCAGCCCGCCCGGCTCGGGCAATCAGCCCCAGCATTTT
CASSPPGSGNQPQHF
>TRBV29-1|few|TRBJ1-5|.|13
TGCAGCGTTGGGGTCGGTGTTTGGCAGCCCCAGCATTTT
CSVGVGVWQPQHF
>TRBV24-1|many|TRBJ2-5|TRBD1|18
TGTGCCACCAGTGATATCGGCGGGACAGGGGGCGCGGGGGAGACCCAGTACTTC
CATSDIGGTGGAGETQYF
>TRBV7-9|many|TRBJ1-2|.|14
TGTGCCAGCAGCTTAGCAGGGGCTAACTATGGCTACACCTTC
CASSLAGANYGYTF
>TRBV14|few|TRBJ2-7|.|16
TGTGCCAGCAGCCAAGCCAGACAGCCCCTTACCTACGAGCAGTACTTC
CASSQARQPLTYEQYF
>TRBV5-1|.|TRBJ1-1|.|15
TGCGCCAGCAGCCCTCCGGGTGTGGGAAACACTGAAGCTTTCTTT
CASSPPGVGNTEAFF
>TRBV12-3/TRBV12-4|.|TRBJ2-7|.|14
TGTGCCAGCAGTTTCGGGTGGGGCGGCTACGAGCAGTACTTC
CASSFGWGGYEQYF
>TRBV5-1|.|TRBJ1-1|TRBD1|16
TGCGCCAGCAGCCCGGGACAGGGGGCGAGAAACACTGAAGCTTTCTTT
CASSPGQGARNTEAFF
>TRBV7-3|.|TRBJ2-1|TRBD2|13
TGTGCCAGCCGGGGGGGGACCCACAATGAGCAGTTCTTC
CASRGGTHNEQFF
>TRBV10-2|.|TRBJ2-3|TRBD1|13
TGCGCCAGCAGGACACCAGGACAGGGTCAGGTGTATTTT
CASRTPGQGQVYF
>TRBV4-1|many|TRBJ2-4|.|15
TGCGCCAGCAGCCCAGGGATTTTCGGTGGAAACATTCAGTACTTC
CASSPGIFGGNIQYF
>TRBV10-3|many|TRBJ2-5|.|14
TGTGCCATCAGTGAGTCGACGGGGGCGGAGACCCAGTACTTC
CAISESTGAETQYF
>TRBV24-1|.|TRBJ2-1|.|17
TGTGCCACCAGTGACCCGAAGACTAGTTTGTTGGTGGATGAGCAGTTCTTC
CATSDPKTSLLVDEQFF
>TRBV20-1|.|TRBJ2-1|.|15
TGCAGTGCTAGAATCGCCGGGGTGGGGTACAATGAGCAGTTCTTC
CSARIAGVGYNEQFF
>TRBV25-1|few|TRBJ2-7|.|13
TGTGCCAGCAGTGAGGGGACTCCCTACGAGCAGTACTTC
CASSEGTPYEQYF
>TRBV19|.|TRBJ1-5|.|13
TGTGCCACCATGGGGACGGGACATCAGCCCCAGCATTTT
CATMGTGHQPQHF
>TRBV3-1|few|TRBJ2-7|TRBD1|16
TGTGCCAGCAGCCAGGACAGGGAAGGGAGACGTTCGGCGCAGTACTTC
CASSQDREGRRSAQYF
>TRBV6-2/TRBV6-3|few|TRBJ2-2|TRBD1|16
TGTGCCAGCAGTAGACAGGGGGCGCCGGTCACCGGGGAGCTGTTTTTT
CASSRQGAPVTGELFF
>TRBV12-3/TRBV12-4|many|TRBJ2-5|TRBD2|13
TGTGCCAGCAAAATAGCGGGGGCGGAGACCCAGTACTTC
CASKIAGAETQYF
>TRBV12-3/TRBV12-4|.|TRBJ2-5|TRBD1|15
TGTGCCAGCAGCAACACCAGGGGGCGTGGAGAGACCCAGTACTTC
CASSNTRGRGETQYF
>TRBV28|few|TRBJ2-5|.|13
TGTGCCAGCAGTTTCCAACTTAGAGGAACCCAGTACTTC
CASSFQLRGTQYF
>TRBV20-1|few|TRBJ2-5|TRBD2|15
TGCAGTCCCGGGACTAGCGGGGGACAGAAAGAGACCCAGTACTTC
CSPGTSGGQKETQYF
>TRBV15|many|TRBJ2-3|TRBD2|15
TGTGCCACCAGCAGAGATCGGGGGGGCACAGATACGCAGTATTTT
CATSRDRGGTDTQYF
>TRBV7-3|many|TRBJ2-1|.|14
TGTGCCAGCAGCTCTTCGGCGTCGGGGAATGAGCAGTTCTTC
CASSSSASGNEQFF
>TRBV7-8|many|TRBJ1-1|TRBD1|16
TGTGCCAGCAGCTCACGGACAGGGGCCTCCTACACTGAAGCTTTCTTT
CASSSRTGASYTEAFF
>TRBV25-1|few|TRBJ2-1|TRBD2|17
TGTGCCAGCAGTGAAGCGGGGGGCGGGAGTTCGGCCAATGAGCAGTTCTTC
CASSEAGGGSSANEQFF
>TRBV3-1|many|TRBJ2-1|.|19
TGTGCCAGCAGCCAATCCAATAGTAGGGGCAGGAGCTCCTACAATGAGCAGTTCTTC
CASSQSNSRGRSSYNEQFF
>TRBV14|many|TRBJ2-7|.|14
TGTGCCAGCAGCCAAACGACAGTCTCCTACGAGCAGTACTTC
CASSQTTVSYEQYF
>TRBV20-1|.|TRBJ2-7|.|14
TGCAGTGCCTTGGACGGAACATTAACCTACGAGCAGTACTTC
CSALDGTLTYEQYF
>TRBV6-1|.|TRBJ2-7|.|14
TGTGCCAGCAGCCCCCCGGGACTGTACTACGAGCAGTACTTC
CASSPPGLYYEQYF
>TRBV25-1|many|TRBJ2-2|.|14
TGTGCCAGCAGTGAGGTTGGCCCGACCGGGGAGCTGTTTTTT
CASSEVGPTGELFF
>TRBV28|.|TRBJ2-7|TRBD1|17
TGTGCCAGCAGCCCAATGGGACAGGGATTCGAGTCCTACGAGCAGTACTTC
CASSPMGQGFESYEQYF
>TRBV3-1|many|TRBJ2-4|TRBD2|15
TGTGCCAGCAGCCAAGCTAGCGGGAGTTCTAACATTCAGTACTTC
CASSQASGSSNIQYF
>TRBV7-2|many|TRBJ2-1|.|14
TGTGCCAGCACCCCTACAGTAGTCAGCAATGAGCAGTTCTTC
CASTPTVVSNEQFF
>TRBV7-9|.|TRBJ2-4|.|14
TGTGCCAGCAGTGGGACTGTAGCCAAAAACATTCAGTACTTC
CASSGTVAKNIQYF
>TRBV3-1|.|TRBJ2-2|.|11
TGTGCCAGCACCACTACCGGGGAGCTGTTTTTT
CASTTTGELFF
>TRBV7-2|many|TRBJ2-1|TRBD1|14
TGTGCCAGCAGCAGACAGGGCTCCTACAATGAGCAGTTCTTC
CASSRQGSYNEQFF
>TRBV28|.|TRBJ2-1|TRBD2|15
TGTGCCAGCAGTAAATGGACTAGCGGGGGGGGTGAGCAGTTCTTC
CASSKWTSGGGEQFF
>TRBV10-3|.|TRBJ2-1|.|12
TGTGCCATTCTGGGGGACGGGTTTGAGCAGTTCTTC
CAILGDGFEQFF
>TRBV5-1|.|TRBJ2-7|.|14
TGCGCCAGCAGCTCAACCGGGGACCCCTTAGAGCAGTACTTC
CASSSTGDPLEQYF
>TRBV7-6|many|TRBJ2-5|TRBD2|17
TGTGCCAGCAGCCGCAAACTTCTTTCGGGGGGGGGAGAGACCCAGTACTTC
CASSRKLLSGGGETQYF
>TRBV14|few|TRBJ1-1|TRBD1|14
TGTGCCAGCAGCCCAGGACAGGGGTGGACTGAAGCTTTCTTT
CASSPGQGWTEAFF
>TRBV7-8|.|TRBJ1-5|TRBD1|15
TGTGCCAGCAGCCGACAGGGGGCCTTAAATCAGCCCCAGCATTTT
CASSRQGALNQPQHF
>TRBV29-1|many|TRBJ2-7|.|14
TGCAGCGTTGAAGTAACAGGGTTCAGCTACGAGCAGTACTTC
CSVEVTGFSYEQYF
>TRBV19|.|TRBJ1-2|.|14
TGTGCCAGTAGTATAGATGACAGCTACTATGGCTACACCTTC
CASSIDDSYYGYTF
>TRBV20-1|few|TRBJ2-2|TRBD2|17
TGCAGTGCCGCACTTGGGGGGGGACTAGCGGAGACCGGGGAGCTGTTTTTT
CSAALGGGLAETGELFF